These 13 T cell receptor beta chains were sequenced from one sample in a study of T cell repertoires in cytomegalovirus infection. One entry per CDR3 protein, called by TCRdb with MiXCR from the reads. Among under 850,000 distinct CDR3 sequences, 35% to 45% were seen once, and the ten largest hold roughly 2.8%. Input material: PBMCs. These receptors all come from a human donor in good health (CMV status not recorded). Some clones in this sample may be carry-over from other donors' samples.

The rearrangement links TRBV6-5 to TRBJ2-3; D ambiguous. The germline V gene encodes CDR1 MNHEY and CDR2 SVGAGI. The CDR3 spans 16 residues. V was pared by 0 bases and J by 2 bases, with 12 bases between. This CDR3 is CASSYSRTDATDTQYF. The CDR3 DNA is TGTGCCAGCAGTTACTCCCGGACGGATGCCACAGATACGCAGTATTTT.

The rearrangement uses TRBV29-1 and TRBJ2-6; unclear D gene. The CDR3 contains 16 residues. Germline loops: CDR1 SQVTM, CDR2 ANQGSEA. Trimming cost V 3 bases and J 0 bases, with 12 bases left between them. The CDR3 loop reads CSVEFGGTSGANVLTF. The CDR3 bases are TGCAGCGTTGAGTTCGGCGGAACCTCTGGGGCCAACGTCCTGACTTTC.

The gene calls are TRBV5-5 and TRBJ2-5, with a possible D match to TRBD2 (5 bases). Germline V gene data show CDR1 as SGHKS and CDR2 as YYEKEE (reference sequence). V lost 4 bases, J lost 3 bases, and 25 bases lay in between. There are 18 residues in the CDR3. The CDR3 DNA reads as TGTGCCAGCAGCCGAGCGGCCATCGGACGCACAGCCGAAGAGACCCAGTACTTC. Encoded protein: CASSRAAIGRTAEETQYF.

This clonotype has more than one count but fewer than ten. The CDR3 protein is CSGAEPGGTSTGELFF. Here the CDR3 DNA reads TGCAGCGGAGCCGAACCTGGCGGTACCTCGACCGGGGAGCTGTTTTTT. V is TRBV29-1 and J is TRBJ2-2; D remains unclear. The CDR3 consists of 16 residues. The V and J ends lost 7 bases and 5 bases respectively, with 23 bases between them. Germline V gene data show CDR1 as SQVTM and CDR2 as ANQGSEA.

CDR3 in DNA: TGTGCCAGCAGTTTTGCAGGGAGGGGTTCTGAAGCTTTCTTT. Translated, it gives CASSFAGRGSEAFF. The rearrangement joins TRBV28 to TRBJ1-1, with D possibly being TRBD1 (5 bases). The length of the CDR3 is 14 residues. Germline V gene sequence: CDR1 MDHEN, CDR2 SYDVKM. V lost 3 bases and J lost 6, with 14 bases in between. Based on the CDR3 plus reference TRBV28 and TRBJ1-1, the full variable domain is DVKVTQSSRYLVKRTGEKVFLECVQDMDHENMFWYRQDPGLGLRLIYFSYDVKMKEKGDIPEGYSVSREKKERFSLILESASTNQTSMYLCASSFAGRGSEAFFGQGTRLTVV.

The CDR3 sequence is CASTPLASNTEAFF. The CDR3 nucleotides read TGTGCCAGCACCCCACTTGCTTCTAACACTGAAGCTTTCTTT. The chain combines TRBV6-1 with TRBJ1-1, with D unresolved. Germline CDR1 MNHNS, CDR2 SASEGT. The CDR3 totals 14 residues. The ends were cut back, 7 bases at V and 2 bases at J, with 14 bases in the middle.

CDR3: CATPGTGDPNYGYTF. CDR3 bases: TGTGCCACCCCCGGGACGGGGGATCCTAACTATGGCTACACCTTC. The chain joins TRBV7-2 to TRBJ1-2; tentatively, D is TRBD1 (5 bases). The V gene lost 10 bases and the J gene lost 0 bases, with 18 bases spanning the gap. The CDR3 sequence is 15 residues long. CDR1 is SGHTA, CDR2 FQGNSA, per germline.

V gene TRBV7-8 combines with J gene TRBJ1-1; D may be TRBD1 (5 bases). V lost 3 bases and J 2 bases, leaving 13 bases between the germline ends. Germline CDR1 is SGHVS and CDR2 is FQNEAQ. The CDR3 has 15 amino acids. CDR3 coding DNA: TGTGCCAGCAGCTTGGATGGACACGCAAACACTGAAGCTTTCTTT. Amino acid sequence: CASSLDGHANTEAFF. Filled out from reference TRBV7-8 and TRBJ1-1, the complete variable domain reads GAGVSQSPRYKVAKRGQDVALRCDPISGHVSLFWYQQALGQGPEFLTYFQNEAQLDKSGLPSDRFFAERPEGSVSTLKIQRTQQEDSAVYLCASSLDGHANTEAFFGQGTRLTVV.

The CDR3 nucleotides read TGTGCCAGCCATTACCAGTTGAGCACTGAAGCTTTCTTT. Translated: CASHYQLSTEAFF. This chain connects TRBV28 to TRBJ1-1; D unresolved. Trimming stripped 8 bases from V and 4 bases from J, with 14 bases between. Per the germline V gene, CDR1 is MDHEN and CDR2 is SYDVKM. This CDR3 contains 13 residues.

The rearrangement links TRBV18 to TRBJ2-1; 11 bases match TRBD1. Germline CDR1 is KGHSH and CDR2 is LQKENI. V was clipped by 3 bases and J by 7 bases; unmatched bases: 8. This CDR3 has 16 residues. The CDR3, as DNA: TGTGCCAGCTCACCCCCCGGGACAGGGGGTCGAAATGAGCAGTTCTTC. Translating it yields CASSPPGTGGRNEQFF.

This clonotype was found a few times. The genes are TRBV12-3 or TRBV12-4 and TRBJ1-2; D unresolved. The CDR3 extends over 12 amino acids. V lost 5 bases and J lost 7, with 11 bases in between. The CDR3 coding sequence is TGTGCCAGCAGTGAATCGAGGGTTGGCTACACCTTC. Encoded protein: CASSESRVGYTF.

In this sample, this clonotype turned up a few times. The chain has TRBV5-4 and TRBJ2-3; D is unclear. The CDR3 totals 14 residues. Germline V gives CDR1 SGHNT, CDR2 YYREEE (reference sequence). Trimming took 2 bases from V and 4 from J, leaving 11 bases between them. The CDR3 is CASSLAVSPDTQYF. The CDR3 DNA is TGTGCCAGCAGCTTAGCCGTATCCCCAGATACGCAGTATTTT.

The chain is built from TRBV10-2 and TRBJ2-5; D gene unclear. Germline V CDR1 and CDR2: WSHSY, SAAADI. Deletions cut 3 bases from V and 4 bases from J, with 9 bases between. The CDR3 extends over 13 amino acids. The CDR3 coding sequence is TGCGCCAGCAGTGAATCCCGCGGAGAGACCCAGTACTTC. Its protein product is CASSESRGETQYF.